This T cell receptor beta chain was sequenced in a study of OX40 agonist ivuxolimab in advanced cancers. Study-wide background: Earlier anti-PD-1, anti-PD-L1 or anti-CTLA-4 therapy was permitted; about 44% had received some. Study results and limitations: Expanded peripheral T cell antigen specificity was not determined. Clonal expansion was seen in CD4+ and CD8+ blood T cells by week 6 at 0.1 to 3.0 mg/kg.

Per the germline V gene, CDR1 is PRHDT and CDR2 is FYEKMQ (reference sequence). V was clipped by 2 bases and J by 2 bases, with 17 bases between them. The CDR3 spans 17 residues. This table comes from immunoSEQ multiplex PCR, and its TCRdb copy is limited to in-frame clones, with some not included. This table has tens of thousands of clones, 80% to 95% appearing once. Notes on this clone: Antigen unknown.

Patients were ruled out by autoimmune disease history or systemic immunosuppression. The TCR sequence derives from an adult with an advanced solid tumor such as melanoma, head and neck, liver or kidney cancer. The sample in question was CD4+ or CD8+ T cells sorted from blood, obtained in a trial of the OX40 agonist ivuxolimab. The chain carries TRBV13 and TRBJ2-3; D might be TRBD2 (5 bases). The CDR3 bases are TGTGCCAGCAGCTTACCGCCGCGCCGGGGTATCACAGATACGCAGTATTTT. This gives the protein CASSLPPRRGITDTQYF.